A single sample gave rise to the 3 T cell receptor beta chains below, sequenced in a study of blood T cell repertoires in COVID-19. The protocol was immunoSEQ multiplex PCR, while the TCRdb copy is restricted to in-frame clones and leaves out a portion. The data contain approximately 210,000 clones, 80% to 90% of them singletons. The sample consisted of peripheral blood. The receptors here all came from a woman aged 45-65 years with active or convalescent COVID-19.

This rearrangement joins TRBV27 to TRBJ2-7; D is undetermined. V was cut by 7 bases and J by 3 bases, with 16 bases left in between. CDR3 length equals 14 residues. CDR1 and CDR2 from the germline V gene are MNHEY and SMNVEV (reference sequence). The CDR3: CASNAGGSHYEQYF. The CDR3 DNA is TGTGCCAGCAATGCCGGCGGCAGTCACTACGAGCAGTACTTC.

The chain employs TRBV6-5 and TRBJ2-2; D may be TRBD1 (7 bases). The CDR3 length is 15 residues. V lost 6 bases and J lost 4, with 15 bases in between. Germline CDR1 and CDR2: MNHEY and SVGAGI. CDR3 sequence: CASRWGAGGTGELFF. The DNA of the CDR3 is TGTGCCAGCAGATGGGGGGCAGGGGGCACCGGGGAGCTGTTTTTT.

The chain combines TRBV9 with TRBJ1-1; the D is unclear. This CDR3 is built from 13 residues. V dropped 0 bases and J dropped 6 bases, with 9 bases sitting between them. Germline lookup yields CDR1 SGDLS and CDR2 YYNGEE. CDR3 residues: CASSVDPRAEAFF. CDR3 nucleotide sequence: TGTGCCAGCAGCGTAGACCCCCGGGCTGAAGCTTTCTTT.